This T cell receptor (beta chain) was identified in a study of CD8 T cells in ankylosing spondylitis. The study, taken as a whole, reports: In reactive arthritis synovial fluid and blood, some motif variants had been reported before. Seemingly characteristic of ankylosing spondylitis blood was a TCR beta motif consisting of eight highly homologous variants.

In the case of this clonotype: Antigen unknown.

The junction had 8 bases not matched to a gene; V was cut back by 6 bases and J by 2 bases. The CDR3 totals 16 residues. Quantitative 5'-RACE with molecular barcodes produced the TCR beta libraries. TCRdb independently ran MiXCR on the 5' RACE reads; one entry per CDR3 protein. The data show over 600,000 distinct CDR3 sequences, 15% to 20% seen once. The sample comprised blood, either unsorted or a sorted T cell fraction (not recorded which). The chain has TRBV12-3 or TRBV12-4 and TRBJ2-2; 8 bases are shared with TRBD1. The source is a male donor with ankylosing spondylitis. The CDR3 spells CASSRPGQGNTGELFF. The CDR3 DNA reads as TGTGCCAGCAGCCGCCCCGGACAGGGAAACACCGGGGAGCTGTTTTTT.